This TCR beta chain was profiled in a study of patients and donors after allogeneic stem cell transplantation. Trimming removed 1 base from V and 3 bases from J, with 21 bases in between. The CDR3 totals 18 residues. One entry per CDR3 protein results from TCRdb running MiXCR on the RT-PCR reads. The profile shows roughly 960,000 distinct CDR3 sequences, under 20% of them singletons. Sequenced input: blood, either unsorted or a sorted T cell fraction (not recorded which). The receptor comes from a human donor who was either an allogeneic HSCT recipient or a stem cell or donor lymphocyte infusion donor (not recorded which). It is not recorded whose cells these are; they may come from a transplant donor. This chain links TRBV12-3 or TRBV12-4 with TRBJ1-1; weak D call: TRBD1 (5 bases). The CDR3 nucleotides are TGTGCCAGCAGTTTAGGGTTCGGGGTCGGGGGTTGGGACACTGAAGCTTTCTTT. Its protein product is CASSLGFGVGGWDTEAFF.